The 31 T cell receptor beta chains in this list originate from one sample, sequenced in a study of cytomegalovirus exposure and HLA in healthy donors (dated by TCRdb to 2017 to 2019). Libraries were constructed by the immunoSEQ multiplex PCR assay. For the multiplex PCR, a mixture combining 60 forward primers for TCR Vbeta segments and 13 reverse primers for TCR Jbeta segments was used. The table was pulled from immuneACCESS by TCRdb, which kept in-frame rearrangements only. Such tables lose some clones; where checked, under half of the loss comes from unresolved V genes, and the rest has no known cause. The sample table lists 100,000 to 130,000 clones, about 74% of them with a count of one. Of the sample, about 15% is held by the ten largest clones. Sequencing was done on a sample of PBMCs. These receptors were collected from a woman aged 40 to 50 in good health and CMV-seropositive.

The chain links TRBV2 to TRBJ2-3; the D gene is possibly TRBD2 (6 bases). The germline V and J ends were trimmed by 4 bases and 0 bases, with 11 bases remaining between them. The V gene's germline CDR1 is SNHLY and CDR2 FYNNEI. This CDR3 spans 15 amino acids. CDR3 sequence reads: CASSVGGVSTDTQYF. The CDR3 DNA follows: TGTGCCAGCAGTGTGGGCGGGGTTAGCACAGATACGCAGTATTTT.

The chain is built from TRBV29-1 and TRBJ2-1, with 14 nucleotides matching TRBD2. Germline-derived CDR1 and CDR2 are SQVTM and ANQGSEA. V trimming: 7 bases; J trimming: 9 bases; junction bases outside the gene matches: 20. CDR3 length: 18 amino acids. CDR3 sequence (DNA): TGCAGCGCAAGGCCGGGACACCGACTAGCGGGGGGGCCTGGTGAGCAGTTCTTC. It yields the protein CSARPGHRLAGGPGEQFF.

This clone was found once. The rearrangement links TRBV5-6 to TRBJ2-7; 7 positions match TRBD1. Germline trimming cut 4 bases from V and 4 bases from J; bases unmatched to any gene: 11. Germline V gene data show CDR1 as SGHDT and CDR2 as YYEEEE. The CDR3 is made up of 15 amino acids. In DNA form, the CDR3 reads TGTGCCAGCAGCCCCCAGGGGGTCTTGGGTTACGAGCAGTACTTC. Its translation: CASSPQGVLGYEQYF.

This clone occurred a few times. The chain uses TRBV6-1 and TRBJ1-4; D is unresolved. Germline CDR1 and CDR2: MNHNS and SASEGT. The CDR3 is 16 amino acids. Trimming pared 1 base from V and 0 bases from J, leaving 9 bases between. In DNA form, the CDR3 reads TGTGCCAGCAGTGAAGTTTTGACAACAACTAATGAAAAACTGTTTTTT. Protein sequence: CASSEVLTTTNEKLFF.

The chain recombines TRBV7-9 with TRBJ1-5, with TRBD1 matching 11 bases. The CDR3 is 16 residues long. CDR1 SEHNR and CDR2 FQNEAQ come from the germline V gene (reference sequence). Unmatched junction bases numbered 6, after V lost 2 bases and J lost 6 bases. The chain's CDR3 is CASSLWTGGATQPQHF. The CDR3 region has the DNA TGTGCCAGCAGCTTATGGACAGGGGGCGCGACTCAGCCCCAGCATTTT.

The chain combines TRBV27 with TRBJ2-2; 12 nucleotides align to TRBD1. J lost 6 bases, V lost 5 bases, and 7 bases had no gene match. The CDR3 has 16 amino acids. Germline lookup yields CDR1 MNHEY and CDR2 SMNVEV (reference sequence). CDR3 in amino acids: CASSVTGTGGSGELFF. CDR3 nucleotides: TGTGCCAGCAGTGTCACCGGGACAGGGGGCTCCGGGGAGCTGTTTTTT.

The chain uses TRBV28 and TRBJ1-2, with D perhaps matching TRBD1 (5 bases). This CDR3 contains 14 residues. Trimming took off 3 bases at V and 5 bases at J, with 13 bases between the two ends. Looked up from germline, CDR1 is MDHEN and CDR2 is SYDVKM. CDR3 region: CASSFGAGGYGYTF. The CDR3 DNA sequence: TGTGCCAGCAGTTTCGGGGCGGGGGGTTATGGCTACACCTTC.

Comment on this clone: The conserved phenylalanine or tryptophan is not found at the CDR3 terminus, so this likely reflects a read error. The chain recombines TRBV5-6 with TRBJ1-6; D is unclear. V was cut by 4 bases and J by 8 bases, with 13 bases left in between. The CDR3 has 14 residues. The germline V gene has CDR1 SGHDT and CDR2 YYEEEE. The chain's CDR3 is CASSGRPNDSPLHV. CDR3 in DNA: TGTGCCAGCAGCGGGAGGCCTAACGATTCACCCCTCCACGTT.

V is TRBV4-1 and J is TRBJ1-4, with 7 bases fitting TRBD1. The CDR3 contains 14 residues. Germline CDR1 and CDR2: MGHRA and YSYEKL. Germline trimming cut 5 bases from V and 3 bases from J; bases unmatched to any gene: 3. CDR3 residues: CASSRGQPNEKLFF. CDR3 DNA: TGCGCCAGCAGCAGGGGACAGCCTAATGAAAAACTGTTTTTT.

The V gene is TRBV5-4, the J gene TRBJ2-4; 8 nucleotides match TRBD1. V lost 2 bases to trimming and J lost 9 bases; unmatched junction nucleotides: 7. The CDR3 has 14 amino acids. Germline V CDR1 and CDR2: SGHNT, YYREEE (reference sequence). CDR3 loop: CASSLTDRDGIQYF. The CDR3, as DNA: TGTGCCAGCAGCTTAACGGACAGGGACGGCATTCAGTACTTC.

In its sample, this clone was seen once. The chain recombines TRBV11-2 with TRBJ1-1; 8 bases line up with TRBD1. This CDR3 has 14 amino acids. With V trimmed by 3 bases and J by 1 base, 1 base remained unmatched. CDR1 is SGHAT, CDR2 FQNNGV, per germline. The CDR3: CASSLGQANTEAFF. The DNA of the CDR3 is TGTGCCAGCAGCTTGGGACAGGCGAACACTGAAGCTTTCTTT. Variable domain in full (rest from reference TRBV11-2 and TRBJ1-1): EAGVAQSPRYKIIEKRQSVAFWCNPISGHATLYWYQQILGQGPKLLIQFQNNGVVDDSQLPKDRFSAERLKGVDSTLKIQPAKLEDSAVYLCASSLGQANTEAFFGQGTRLTVV.

V gene TRBV6-1 combines with J gene TRBJ1-3; 9 nucleotides match TRBD1. The germline V gene encodes CDR1 MNHNS and CDR2 SASEGT. V shed 6 bases and J 3 bases; nucleotides not matched to a gene: 3. The CDR3 consists of 14 residues. In DNA, the CDR3 is TGTGCCAGCAGACAGGGGGCAGATGGAAACACCATATATTTT. Protein: CASRQGADGNTIYF.

The rearrangement links TRBV5-1 to TRBJ1-1; D call uncertain. Trimming took off 2 bases at V and 1 base at J, with 9 bases between the two ends. CDR3 length equals 14 residues. Germline values: CDR1 SGHRS, CDR2 YFSETQ. As DNA, the CDR3 is TGCGCCAGCAGCTTCGGCGGTAGGAACACTGAAGCTTTCTTT. This encodes CASSFGGRNTEAFF.

The rearrangement joins TRBV20-1 to TRBJ1-1; D might be TRBD1 (5 bases). This CDR3 has 11 residues. Germline V gene data show CDR1 as DFQATT and CDR2 as SNEGSKA (reference sequence). V shed 5 bases and J shed 5 bases, with 9 bases lying between them. The CDR3 here is CSALRVTEAFF. The CDR3 DNA reads TGCAGTGCTCTCAGGGTAACTGAAGCTTTCTTT.

The J gene is TRBJ1-2, the V gene TRBV6-5, with a possible D match to TRBD1 (6 bases). CDR1 and CDR2 (germline): MNHEY, SVGAGI. Trimming removed 6 bases at V and 2 bases at J, with 13 bases between. CDR3 size: 14 residues. CDR3 sequence: CASRETGLNYGYTF. The DNA for the CDR3 is TGTGCCAGCAGGGAGACAGGCTTAAACTATGGCTACACCTTC.

The table lists this clone with a few counts. The chain carries TRBV7-3 and TRBJ1-1; D perhaps matches TRBD1 (5 bases). The germline V and J ends were trimmed by 2 bases and 1 base, with 14 bases remaining between them. Germline values: CDR1 SGHTA, CDR2 FQGTGA. CDR3 length: 16 amino acids. This CDR3 reads CASSLAGILQNTEAFF. The DNA for the CDR3 is TGTGCCAGCAGCTTAGCAGGGATCCTCCAGAACACTGAAGCTTTCTTT.

This chain connects TRBV5-6 to TRBJ2-7, with D tentatively TRBD1 (6 bases). In germline, CDR1 is SGHDT, CDR2 YYEEEE. V was pared by 0 bases and J by 5 bases, with 18 bases between. The CDR3 is made up of 16 amino acids. CDR3 in amino acids: CASSLGVFRGGNEQYF. CDR3 DNA sequence: TGTGCCAGCAGCTTGGGTGTCTTCAGGGGTGGGAACGAGCAGTACTTC.

The rearrangement links TRBV5-5 to TRBJ1-2; D gene ambiguous. Germline assignment: CDR1 SGHKS and CDR2 YYEKEE (reference sequence). This CDR3 has 14 residues. The ends were cut back, 0 bases at V and 8 bases at J, with 14 bases in the middle. CDR3 DNA: TGTGCCAGCAGCTTGGATCCGGGAAGTAAAGGCTACACCTTC. This gives the protein CASSLDPGSKGYTF.

The chain carries TRBV28 and TRBJ1-2; the match to TRBD1 covers 7 bases. With V trimmed by 10 bases and J by 0 bases, 14 bases remained unmatched. The V gene's germline CDR1 is MDHEN and CDR2 SYDVKM. This CDR3 spans 16 amino acids. For the CDR3, the DNA is TGTGCCACCTTGGGACAGATTTCGAGTCCTAACTATGGCTACACCTTC. Translation gives CATLGQISSPNYGYTF.

This rearrangement joins TRBV7-2 to TRBJ2-2; the match to TRBD2 covers 7 bases. From germline, CDR1 is SGHTA and CDR2 FQGNSA. The CDR3 is made up of 15 amino acids. The V gene end was trimmed by 5 bases and the J gene end by 7 bases; junction bases not matched to a gene: 10. CDR3: CASSVIAGGSGELFF. CDR3 sequence (DNA): TGTGCCAGCAGCGTAATAGCGGGCGGGAGCGGGGAGCTGTTTTTT. The full variable domain, rest sourced from reference TRBV7-2 and TRBJ2-2, is GAGVSQSPSNKVTEKGKDVELRCDPISGHTALYWYRQSLGQGLEFLIYFQGNSAPDKSGLPSDRFSAERTGGSVSTLTIQRTQQEDSAVYLCASSVIAGGSGELFFGEGSRLTVL.

This clone occurred a few times. The V call is TRBV10-2, the J call TRBJ2-3; no clear D gene. CDR3 length: 15 amino acids. Germline lookup yields CDR1 WSHSY and CDR2 SAAADI. V shed 0 bases and J shed 1 base, with 8 bases lying between them. The CDR3 sequence is CASSESNRGTDTQYF. CDR3 nucleotides: TGCGCCAGCAGTGAGTCTAACAGAGGCACAGATACGCAGTATTTT.

The chain employs TRBV5-1 and TRBJ2-5; the D gene is possibly TRBD2 (5 bases). CDR3 length: 14 amino acids. The V end lost 3 bases, the J end lost 0 bases, and 9 bases lay between the germline ends. Per germline, CDR1 SGHRS and CDR2 YFSETQ. The CDR3 sequence: CASSSGEYQETQYF. CDR3 DNA sequence: TGCGCCAGCAGCTCCGGGGAGTACCAAGAGACCCAGTACTTC.

V and J are TRBV5-1 and TRBJ2-1; 13 bases match TRBD2. There are 16 residues in the CDR3. With 0 bases clipped from V and 5 bases from J, the junction kept 2 bases outside the gene matches. Germline CDR1 is SGHRS and CDR2 is YFSETQ. CDR3: CASSLGGLAGNNEQFF. CDR3 DNA: TGCGCCAGCAGCTTGGGGGGACTAGCGGGGAACAATGAGCAGTTCTTC.

The rearrangement uses TRBV27 and TRBJ1-2; possibly TRBD1 for D (6 bases). Deletions cut 6 bases from V and 3 bases from J, with 14 bases between. The CDR3 covers 14 residues. Germline loops: CDR1 MNHEY, CDR2 SMNVEV (reference sequence). CDR3: CASSPGQSYYGYTF. The CDR3 bases are TGTGCCAGCAGCCCCGGACAGTCTTACTATGGCTACACCTTC.

Written as DNA, the CDR3 is TGCGCCAGCAGCCGACTCCGGGCCCCGGAGGAGGCTTTCTTT. The encoded protein is CASSRLRAPEEAFF. The chain carries TRBV5-1 and TRBJ1-1; D not certain. Trimming took off 4 bases at V and 11 bases at J, with 21 bases between the two ends. CDR3 length: 14 amino acids. Germline values: CDR1 SGHRS, CDR2 YFSETQ.

A word on this clone: A junction end diverges from the germline sequence, so it may reflect a read error. The CDR3 protein is CASSLVIRGETQYF. CDR3 in DNA: TGTGCTAGCAGCTTAGTCATCAGGGGAGAGACCCAGTACTTC. The V gene is TRBV7-7, the J gene TRBJ2-5; D is possibly TRBD1 (6 bases). CDR1 SSHAT and CDR2 FNYEAQ come from the germline V gene (reference sequence). CDR3 size: 14 residues. Complete variable domain (other parts from reference TRBV7-7 and TRBJ2-5): GAGVSQSPRYKVTKRGQDVTLRCDPISSHATLYWYQQALGQGPEFLTYFNYEAQPDKSGLPSDRFSAERPEGSISTLTIQRTEQRDSAMYRCASSLVIRGETQYFGPGTRLLVL.

The rearrangement links TRBV7-9 to TRBJ1-3; D ambiguous. There are 15 residues in the CDR3. From germline, CDR1 is SEHNR and CDR2 FQNEAQ (reference sequence). Trimming removed 7 bases from V and 4 bases from J, with 17 bases in between. CDR3 DNA sequence: TGTGCCAGCACCTCTTCCGGGTTATGGGGAAACACCATATATTTT. It translates to CASTSSGLWGNTIYF.

The genes are TRBV5-4 and TRBJ2-3; D ambiguous. This CDR3 has 14 residues. Germline assignment: CDR1 SGHNT and CDR2 YYREEE (reference sequence). V gave up 0 bases and J gave up 0 bases, with 5 bases separating them. The CDR3 loop reads CASSLETSTDTQYF. The DNA for the CDR3 is TGTGCCAGCAGCTTGGAGACTAGCACAGATACGCAGTATTTT.

The J gene is TRBJ1-4, the V gene TRBV5-1; D is unresolved. The germline V gene has CDR1 SGHRS and CDR2 YFSETQ. V shed 0 bases and J shed 2 bases, with 11 bases lying between them. The CDR3 length is 16 residues. The chain's CDR3 is CASSLVQRGTNEKLFF. CDR3 in DNA: TGCGCCAGCAGCTTGGTACAGAGAGGGACTAATGAAAAACTGTTTTTT.

This chain uses TRBV2 with TRBJ1-2; tentative D call: TRBD1 (5 bases). Between the trimmed V and J ends, which lost 4 bases and 3 bases, there was a span of 12 bases. Germline V gene data show CDR1 as SNHLY and CDR2 as FYNNEI. The CDR3 contains 14 residues. CDR3 in amino acids: CASSGQGRHYGYTF. The DNA of the CDR3 is TGTGCCAGCAGTGGGCAGGGCCGCCACTATGGCTACACCTTC.

The chain uses TRBV6-1 and TRBJ1-6; TRBD1 agrees at 7 bases. Looked up from germline, CDR1 is MNHNS and CDR2 is SASEGT. V lost 5 bases, J lost 1 base, and 2 bases stayed unmatched. CDR3 length: 15 amino acids. The CDR3 loop is CASSPGGSYNSPLHF. For the CDR3, the DNA is TGTGCCAGCAGTCCAGGGGGTTCCTATAATTCACCCCTCCACTTT.